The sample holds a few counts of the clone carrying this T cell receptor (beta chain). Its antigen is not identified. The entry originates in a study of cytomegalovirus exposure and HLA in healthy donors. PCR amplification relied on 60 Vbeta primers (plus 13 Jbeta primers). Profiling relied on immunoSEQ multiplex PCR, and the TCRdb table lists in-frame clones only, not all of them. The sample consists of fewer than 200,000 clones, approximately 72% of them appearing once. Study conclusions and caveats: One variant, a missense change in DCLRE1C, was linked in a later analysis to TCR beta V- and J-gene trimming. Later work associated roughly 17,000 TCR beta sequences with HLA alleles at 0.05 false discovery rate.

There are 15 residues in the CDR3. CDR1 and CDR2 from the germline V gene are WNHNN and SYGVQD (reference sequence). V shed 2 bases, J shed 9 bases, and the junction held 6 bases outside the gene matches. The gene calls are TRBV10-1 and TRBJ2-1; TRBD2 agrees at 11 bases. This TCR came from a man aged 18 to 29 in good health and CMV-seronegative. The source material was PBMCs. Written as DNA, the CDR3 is TGCGCCAGCAGTGAGGAGCTAGCGGGAGGTGGTGAGCAGTTCTTC. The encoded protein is CASSEELAGGGEQFF.